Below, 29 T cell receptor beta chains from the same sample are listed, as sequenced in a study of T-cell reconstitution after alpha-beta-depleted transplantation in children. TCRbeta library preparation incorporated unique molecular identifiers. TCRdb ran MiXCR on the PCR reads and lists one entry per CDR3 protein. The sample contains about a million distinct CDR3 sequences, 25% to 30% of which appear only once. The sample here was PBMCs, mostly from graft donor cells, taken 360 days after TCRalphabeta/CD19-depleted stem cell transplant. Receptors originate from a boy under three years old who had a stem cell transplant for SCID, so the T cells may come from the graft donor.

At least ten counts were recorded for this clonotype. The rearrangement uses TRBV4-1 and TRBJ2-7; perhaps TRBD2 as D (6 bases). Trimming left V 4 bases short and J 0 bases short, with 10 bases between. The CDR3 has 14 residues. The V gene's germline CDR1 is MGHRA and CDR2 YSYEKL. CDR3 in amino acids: CASSPGTYSYEQYF. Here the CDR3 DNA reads TGCGCCAGCAGCCCCGGGACTTACTCCTACGAGCAGTACTTC.

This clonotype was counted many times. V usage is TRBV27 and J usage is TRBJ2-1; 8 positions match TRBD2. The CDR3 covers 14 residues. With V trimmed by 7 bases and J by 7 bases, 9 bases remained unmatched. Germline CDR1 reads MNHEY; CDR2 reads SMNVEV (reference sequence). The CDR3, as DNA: TGTGCCAGCAACCCTGGACTAGCAGTTAATGAGCAGTTCTTC. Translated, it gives CASNPGLAVNEQFF.

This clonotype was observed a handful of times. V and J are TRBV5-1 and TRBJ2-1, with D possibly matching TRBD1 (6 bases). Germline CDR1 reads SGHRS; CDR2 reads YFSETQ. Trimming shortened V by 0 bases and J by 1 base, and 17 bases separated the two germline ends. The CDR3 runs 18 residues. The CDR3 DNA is TGCGCCAGCAGCTTGGCCGGCAGGGGCGAGGTTTCCTACAATGAGCAGTTCTTC. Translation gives CASSLAGRGEVSYNEQFF.

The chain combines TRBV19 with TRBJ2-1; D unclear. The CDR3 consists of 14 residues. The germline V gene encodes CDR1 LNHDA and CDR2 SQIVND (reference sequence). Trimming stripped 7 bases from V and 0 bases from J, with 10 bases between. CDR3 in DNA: TGTGCCAGTACTGACCCGGGCTCCTACAATGAGCAGTTCTTC. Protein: CASTDPGSYNEQFF.

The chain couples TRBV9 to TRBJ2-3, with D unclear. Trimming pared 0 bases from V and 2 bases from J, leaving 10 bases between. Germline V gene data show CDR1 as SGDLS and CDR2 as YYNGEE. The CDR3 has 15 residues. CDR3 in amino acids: CASSVAKRNTDTQYF. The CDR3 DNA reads TGTGCCAGCAGCGTAGCTAAGAGGAACACAGATACGCAGTATTTT.

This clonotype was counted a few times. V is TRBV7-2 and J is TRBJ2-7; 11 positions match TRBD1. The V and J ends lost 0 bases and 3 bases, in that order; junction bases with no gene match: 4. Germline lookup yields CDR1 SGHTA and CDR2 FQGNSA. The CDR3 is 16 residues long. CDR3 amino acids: CASSLASGTGGYEQYF. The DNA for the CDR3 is TGTGCCAGCAGCTTAGCATCGGGGACAGGGGGCTACGAGCAGTACTTC. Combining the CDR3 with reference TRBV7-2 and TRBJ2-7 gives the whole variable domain GAGVSQSPSNKVTEKGKDVELRCDPISGHTALYWYRQSLGQGLEFLIYFQGNSAPDKSGLPSDRFSAERTGGSVSTLTIQRTQQEDSAVYLCASSLASGTGGYEQYFGPGTRLTVT.

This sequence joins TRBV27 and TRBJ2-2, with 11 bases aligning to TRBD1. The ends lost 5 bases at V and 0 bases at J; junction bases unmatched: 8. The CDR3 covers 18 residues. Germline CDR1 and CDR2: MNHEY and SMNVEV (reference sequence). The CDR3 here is CASSPGQGAWSNTGELFF. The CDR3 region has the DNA TGTGCCAGCAGTCCCGGACAGGGGGCCTGGTCGAACACCGGGGAGCTGTTTTTT.

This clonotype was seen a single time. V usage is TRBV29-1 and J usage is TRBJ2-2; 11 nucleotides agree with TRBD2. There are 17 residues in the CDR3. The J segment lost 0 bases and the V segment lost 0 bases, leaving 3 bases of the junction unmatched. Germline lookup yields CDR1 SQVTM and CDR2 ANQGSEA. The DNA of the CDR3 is TGCAGCGTTGAAGACCCGACTAGCGGGGCGAACACCGGGGAGCTGTTTTTT. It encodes CSVEDPTSGANTGELFF.

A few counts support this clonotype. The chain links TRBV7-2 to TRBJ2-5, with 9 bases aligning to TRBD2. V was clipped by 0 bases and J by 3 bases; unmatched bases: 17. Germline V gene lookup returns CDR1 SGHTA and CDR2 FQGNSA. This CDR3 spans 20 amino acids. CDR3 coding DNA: TGTGCCAGCAGCTTAGCGCTAAGACTAGCGGAGGCGGGCGGAGAAGAGACCCAGTACTTC. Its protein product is CASSLALRLAEAGGEETQYF.

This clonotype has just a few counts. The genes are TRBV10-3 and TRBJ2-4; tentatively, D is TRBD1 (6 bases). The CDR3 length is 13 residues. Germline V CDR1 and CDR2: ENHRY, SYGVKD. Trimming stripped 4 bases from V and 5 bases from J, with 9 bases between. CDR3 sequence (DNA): TGTGCCATCAGTGCAGGGGCAGAAAACATTCAGTACTTC. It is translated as CAISAGAENIQYF.

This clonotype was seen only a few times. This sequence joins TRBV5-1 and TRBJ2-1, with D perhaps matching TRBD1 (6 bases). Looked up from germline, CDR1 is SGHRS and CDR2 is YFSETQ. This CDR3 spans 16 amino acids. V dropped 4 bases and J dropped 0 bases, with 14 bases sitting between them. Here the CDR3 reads CASSNRAGPSYNEQFF. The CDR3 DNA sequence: TGCGCCAGCAGCAACAGGGCGGGCCCCTCCTACAATGAGCAGTTCTTC. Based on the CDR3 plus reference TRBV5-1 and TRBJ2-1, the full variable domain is KAGVTQTPRYLIKTRGQQVTLSCSPISGHRSVSWYQQTPGQGLQFLFEYFSETQRNKGNFPGRFSGRQFSNSRSEMNVSTLELGDSALYLCASSNRAGPSYNEQFFGPGTRLTVL.

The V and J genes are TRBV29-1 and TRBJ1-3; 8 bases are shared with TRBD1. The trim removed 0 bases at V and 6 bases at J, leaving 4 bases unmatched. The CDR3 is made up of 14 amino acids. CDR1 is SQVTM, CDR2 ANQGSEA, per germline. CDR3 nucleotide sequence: TGCAGCGTTGAAGACGGACAGGGTACAAACACCATATATTTT. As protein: CSVEDGQGTNTIYF.

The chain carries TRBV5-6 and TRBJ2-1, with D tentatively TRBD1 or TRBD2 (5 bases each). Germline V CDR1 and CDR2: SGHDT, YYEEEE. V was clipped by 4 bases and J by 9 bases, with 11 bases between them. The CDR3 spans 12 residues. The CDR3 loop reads CASSPEGSEQFF. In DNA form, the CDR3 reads TGTGCCAGCAGCCCCGAGGGGAGTGAGCAGTTCTTC. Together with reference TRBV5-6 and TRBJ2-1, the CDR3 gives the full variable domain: DAGVTQSPTHLIKTRGQQVTLRCSPKSGHDTVSWYQQALGQGPQFIFQYYEEEERQRGNFPDRFSGHQFPNYSSELNVNALLLGDSALYLCASSPEGSEQFFGPGTRLTVL.

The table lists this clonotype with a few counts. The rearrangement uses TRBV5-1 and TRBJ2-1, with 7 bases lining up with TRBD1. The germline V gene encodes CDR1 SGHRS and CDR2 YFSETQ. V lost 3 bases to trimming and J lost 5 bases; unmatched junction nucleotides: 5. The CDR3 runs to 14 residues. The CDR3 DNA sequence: TGCGCCAGCAGCTGGTGGGGGACAGACAATGAGCAGTTCTTC. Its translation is CASSWWGTDNEQFF.

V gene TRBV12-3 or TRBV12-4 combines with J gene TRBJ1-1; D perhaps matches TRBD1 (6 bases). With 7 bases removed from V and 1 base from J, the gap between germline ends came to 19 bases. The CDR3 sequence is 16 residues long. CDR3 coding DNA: TGTGCCAGCACTTCCCCAGGGGTTGTTGCGAACACTGAAGCTTTCTTT. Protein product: CASTSPGVVANTEAFF.

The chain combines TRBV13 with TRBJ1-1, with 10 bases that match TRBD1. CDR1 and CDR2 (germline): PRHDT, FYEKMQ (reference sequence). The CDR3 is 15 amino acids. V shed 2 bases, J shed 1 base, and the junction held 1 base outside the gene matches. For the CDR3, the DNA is TGTGCCAGCAGCTTATGGGACAGGGGGAACACTGAAGCTTTCTTT. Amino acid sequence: CASSLWDRGNTEAFF.

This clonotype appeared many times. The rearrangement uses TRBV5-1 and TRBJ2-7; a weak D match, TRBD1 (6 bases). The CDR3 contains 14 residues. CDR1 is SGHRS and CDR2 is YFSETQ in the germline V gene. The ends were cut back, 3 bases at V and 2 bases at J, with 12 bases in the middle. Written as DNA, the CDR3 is TGCGCCAGCAGCTCGGGGACAAAAACCTACGAGCAGTACTTC. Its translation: CASSSGTKTYEQYF.

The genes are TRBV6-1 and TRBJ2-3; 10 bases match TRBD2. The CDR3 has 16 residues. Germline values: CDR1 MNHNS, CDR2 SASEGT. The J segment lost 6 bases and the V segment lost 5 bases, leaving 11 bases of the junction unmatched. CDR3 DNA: TGTGCCAGCAGTCGTCTAGCGGGGGATGGGAGGGATACGCAGTATTTT. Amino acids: CASSRLAGDGRDTQYF.

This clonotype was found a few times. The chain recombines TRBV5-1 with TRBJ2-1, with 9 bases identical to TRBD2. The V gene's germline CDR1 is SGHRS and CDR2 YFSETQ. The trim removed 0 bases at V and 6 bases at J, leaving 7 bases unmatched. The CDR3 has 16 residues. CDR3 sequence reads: CASSLAWTSAPNEQFF. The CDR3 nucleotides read TGCGCCAGCAGCTTGGCCTGGACTAGCGCACCCAATGAGCAGTTCTTC.

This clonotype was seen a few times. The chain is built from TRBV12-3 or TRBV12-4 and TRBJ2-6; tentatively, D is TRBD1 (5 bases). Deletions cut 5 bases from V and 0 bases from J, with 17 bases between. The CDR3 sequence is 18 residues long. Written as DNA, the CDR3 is TGTGCCAGCAGTGAGAAACTACAGGAGTCCTCTGGGGCCAACGTCCTGACTTTC. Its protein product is CASSEKLQESSGANVLTF.

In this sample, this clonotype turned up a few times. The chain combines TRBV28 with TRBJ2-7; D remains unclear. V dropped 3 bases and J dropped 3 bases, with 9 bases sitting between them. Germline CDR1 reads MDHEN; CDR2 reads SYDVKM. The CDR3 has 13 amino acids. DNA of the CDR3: TGTGCCAGCAGTTTTCGGCATCTCTACGAGCAGTACTTC. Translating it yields CASSFRHLYEQYF.

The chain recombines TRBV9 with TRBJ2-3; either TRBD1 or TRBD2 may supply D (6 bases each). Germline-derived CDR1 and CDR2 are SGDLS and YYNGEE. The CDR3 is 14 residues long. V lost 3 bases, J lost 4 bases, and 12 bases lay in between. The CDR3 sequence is CASSAGGPPDTQYF. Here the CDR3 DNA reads TGTGCCAGCAGCGCCGGGGGCCCCCCAGATACGCAGTATTTT. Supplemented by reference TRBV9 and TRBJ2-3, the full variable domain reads DSGVTQTPKHLITATGQRVTLRCSPRSGDLSVYWYQQSLDQGLQFLIQYYNGEERAKGNILERFSAQQFPDLHSELNLSSLELGDSALYFCASSAGGPPDTQYFGPGTRLTVL.

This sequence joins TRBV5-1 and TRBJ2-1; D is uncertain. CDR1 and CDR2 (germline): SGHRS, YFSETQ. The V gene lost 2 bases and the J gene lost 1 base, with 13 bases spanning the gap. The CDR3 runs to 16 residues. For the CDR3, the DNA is TGCGCCAGCAGCTTCATTAGCCCCCCGTCCTACAATGAGCAGTTCTTC. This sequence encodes CASSFISPPSYNEQFF.

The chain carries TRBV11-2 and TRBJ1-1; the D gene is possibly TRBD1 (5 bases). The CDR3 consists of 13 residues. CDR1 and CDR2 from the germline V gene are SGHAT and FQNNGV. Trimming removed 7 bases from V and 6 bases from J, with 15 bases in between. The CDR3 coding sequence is TGTGCCAGCACCCGAAGGGGTATCGCTGAAGCTTTCTTT. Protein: CASTRRGIAEAFF.

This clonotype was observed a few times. CDR3 in amino acids: CSAEQGWGTEAFF. CDR3 DNA sequence: TGCAGTGCCGAACAGGGTTGGGGCACTGAAGCTTTCTTT. V usage is TRBV20-1 and J usage is TRBJ1-1; perhaps TRBD1 as D (6 bases). CDR3 length: 13 amino acids. In germline, CDR1 is DFQATT, CDR2 SNEGSKA (reference sequence). The germline V and J ends were trimmed by 6 bases and 4 bases, with 15 bases remaining between them.

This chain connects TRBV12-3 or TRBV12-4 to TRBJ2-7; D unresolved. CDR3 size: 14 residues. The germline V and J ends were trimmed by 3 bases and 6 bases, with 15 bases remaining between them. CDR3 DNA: TGTGCCAGCAGTTTCCTGTCCCCTACCGCCGAGCAGTACTTC. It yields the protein CASSFLSPTAEQYF.

The CDR3 loop is CASSLVGVVGRFGLGDTEAFF. The CDR3 bases are TGTGCCAGCAGCTTAGTCGGGGTTGTCGGAAGATTCGGACTCGGAGACACTGAAGCTTTCTTT. This sequence joins TRBV11-1 and TRBJ1-1; unclear D gene. The CDR3 is 21 residues long. Germline assignment: CDR1 SGHAT and CDR2 FQDESV (reference sequence). Trimming removed 1 base from V and 3 bases from J, with 30 bases in between.

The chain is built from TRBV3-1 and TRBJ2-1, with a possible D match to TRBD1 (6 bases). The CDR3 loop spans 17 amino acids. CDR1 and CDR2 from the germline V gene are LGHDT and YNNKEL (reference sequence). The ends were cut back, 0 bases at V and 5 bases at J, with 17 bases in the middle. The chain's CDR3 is CASSQDLTEGVNNEQFF. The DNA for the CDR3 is TGTGCCAGCAGCCAAGATCTGACTGAGGGGGTGAACAATGAGCAGTTCTTC.

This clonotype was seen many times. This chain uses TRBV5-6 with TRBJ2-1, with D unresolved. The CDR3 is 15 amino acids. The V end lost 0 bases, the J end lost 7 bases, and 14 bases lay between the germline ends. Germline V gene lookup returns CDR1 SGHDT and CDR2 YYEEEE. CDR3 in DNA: TGTGCCAGCAGCTTGGTGGGTGAGGTGGAGAATGAGCAGTTCTTC. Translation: CASSLVGEVENEQFF.